This T cell receptor beta chain was observed in a study of blood T cell repertoires in COVID-19 (dated by TCRdb to between 2020 and 2021). Regarding the research as a whole: Samples from collaborators originated in the United States, Italy and Spain and spanned both the acute and convalescent phases of COVID-19. The prospective study material was composed of cDNA or gDNA derived from T cells, B-cell-depleted T cells, or PBMCs. The dataset comprised deeply sampled blood TCRbeta repertoires from subjects exposed to, actively infected with, or recovered from COVID-19. The repertoires were released in a freely available public database meant as a resource for research on the immune response to SARS-CoV-2. The samples were drawn from two sources: the first 160 participants of the ongoing ImmuneRACE study, and over 1,000 subjects contributed by 6 global collaborators. The sample metadata nearly always contained a de-identified subject ID, COVID-19 status, age in years and sex. Where available, HLA class I and class II types were obtained from metadata supplied by the sample provider rather than from assay-based typing.

A word on this clone: Its antigen remains undetermined. No base quality values were provided; no much bigger clone lies one nucleotide off.

Summary of the overall study and its limitations: The quantity of clinical and demographic metadata differed by source and by participant and was supplied without curation.

The collaborating institutions used their own protocols to collect whole blood in K2EDTA tubes. Collaborator samples were shipped for TCRbeta analysis as frozen whole blood, isolated PBMCs, or DNA extracted from either sample type. CDR1 and CDR2, per the germline V gene, are SGHTA and FQGNSA. V lost 1 base and J lost 0 bases; the stretch between them is 6 bases long. From the cysteine up to the phenylalanine, the CDR3 has a length of 15 residues. Of all the DNA, just the CDR3 is kept, 45 bases in frame from base 1. TCRbeta CDR3 regions were amplified from genomic DNA using the immunoSEQ Assay, a bias-controlled multiplex PCR. Under the source paper's analysis protocol: Within the assay, amplification of reference gene primers was used to estimate how many nucleated cells each sample contained. To quantify the absolute abundance of each unique TCRbeta CDR3 rearrangement, sequence reads were collapsed and filtered. Productive Simpson clonality was computed per sample as the square root of Simpson's diversity index over productive rearrangements. This is the immuneACCESS table as TCRdb keeps it, with only in-frame sequences that have V and J called. A part of the clones is gone; compared with another copy, unresolved V genes explain less than half, and the rest is unexplained. V and J calls and clone size follow that table, whereas D and trimming were derived from the DNA. A total of fewer than 40,000 clones appear in this sample, approximately 89% of them only once. 11% to 15% of the sample is held by the ten biggest clonotypes.

The sequenced material came from peripheral blood. This TCR derives from a man between 60 and 75 years old with active COVID-19. Rearrangement joined TRBV7-2 to TRBJ2-2; a tentative D match to TRBD2 spans 6 bases. The CDR3 reads CASSLGGANTGELFF. The DNA is TGTGCCAGCAGCTTAGGGGGGGCGAACACCGGGGAGCTGTTTTTT.